Each of the 15 T cell receptor beta chains below was sequenced from the same sample in a study of blood T cell repertoires in COVID-19. The repertoire was sequenced with immunoSEQ multiplex PCR; TCRdb's copy has only in-frame clones and lacks some. The data show around 100,000 clones, around 80% seen once. The sequenced sample was peripheral blood. The receptor source for this set is a woman in her 70s with acute or convalescent COVID-19.

The V gene is TRBV11-3, the J gene TRBJ2-1; TRBD1 matches at 8 bases. The V gene end was trimmed by 4 bases and the J gene end by 7 bases; junction bases not matched to a gene: 9. The CDR3 is 15 amino acids. Germline-derived CDR1 and CDR2 are SGHNT and YENEEA. The CDR3 nucleotides are TGTGCCAGCAGCTCAGGACAGGGCCCCTGGAATGAGCAGTTCTTC. Residues: CASSSGQGPWNEQFF.

This rearrangement joins TRBV6-2 or TRBV6-3 to TRBJ2-2, with a weak D call TRBD2 (5 bases). V lost 6 bases and J lost 8, with 19 bases in between. Per the germline V gene, CDR1 is MNHEY and CDR2 is SVGEGT. The CDR3 covers 15 residues. The CDR3 DNA sequence: TGTGCCAGCAGCAGAGATCTCGGGGTTGGAGGGGAGCTGTTTTTT. Its translation: CASSRDLGVGGELFF.

This clone was detected only once. The genes are TRBV10-3 and TRBJ2-2; 10 nucleotides match TRBD1. With 5 bases clipped from V and 3 bases from J, the junction kept 9 bases outside the gene matches. The CDR3 runs 17 residues. Germline-derived CDR1 and CDR2 are ENHRY and SYGVKD. This CDR3 is CAISNFGQGGYTGELFF. CDR3 bases: TGTGCCATCAGTAACTTCGGACAGGGGGGTTACACCGGGGAGCTGTTTTTT.

This clone was observed a handful of times. This CDR3 reads CATSRGDNSPLHF. Written as DNA, the CDR3 is TGTGCCACTTCCCGGGGGGATAATTCACCCCTCCACTTT. The chain joins TRBV25-1 to TRBJ1-6; weak D call: TRBD1 (5 bases). The V end lost 10 bases, the J end lost 5 bases, and 12 bases lay between the germline ends. This CDR3 has 13 residues. The germline V gene encodes CDR1 MGHDK and CDR2 SYGVNS.

The chain is built from TRBV5-1 and TRBJ2-3, with D possibly TRBD1 on 6 matching bases. V lost 4 bases to trimming and J lost 6 bases, with 9 bases between them. Germline CDR1 reads SGHRS; CDR2 reads YFSETQ. The CDR3 extends over 12 amino acids. CDR3: CASSPRGDTQYF. CDR3 coding DNA: TGCGCCAGCAGCCCAAGGGGGGATACGCAGTATTTT.

This clone was recorded a few times. The chain carries TRBV30 and TRBJ1-2; D perhaps matches TRBD1 (6 bases). The CDR3 loop spans 13 amino acids. The ends were cut back, 1 base at V and 6 bases at J, with 12 bases in the middle. CDR1 and CDR2 from the germline V gene are GTSNPN and SVGIG (reference sequence). The CDR3 loop is CAWSGQDFHGYTF. CDR3 DNA: TGTGCCTGGAGTGGACAGGACTTTCATGGCTACACCTTC. Together with reference TRBV30 and TRBJ1-2, the CDR3 gives the full variable domain: SQTIHQWPATLVQPVGSPLSLECTVEGTSNPNLYWYRQAAGRGLQLLFYSVGIGQISSEVPQNLSASRPQDRQFILSSKKLLLSDSGFYLCAWSGQDFHGYTFGSGTRLTVV.

The rearrangement joins TRBV18 to TRBJ2-1; D uncertain. Trimming left V 3 bases short and J 0 bases short, with 6 bases between. CDR3 length equals 14 residues. CDR1 is KGHSH, CDR2 LQKENI, per germline. For the CDR3, the DNA is TGTGCCAGCTCACCCCGGAGCTCCTACAATGAGCAGTTCTTC. Translating gives CASSPRSSYNEQFF.

The chain is built from TRBV28 and TRBJ1-2; TRBD1 agrees at 9 bases. CDR1 is MDHEN, CDR2 SYDVKM, per germline. This CDR3 spans 14 amino acids. V lost 10 bases to trimming and J lost 6 bases; unmatched junction nucleotides: 12. The CDR3, as DNA: TGTGCCACCCTATTAAGGGACAGGGACCATGGCTACACCTTC. This sequence encodes CATLLRDRDHGYTF.

The chain has TRBV3-1 (or the pseudogene TRBV3-2) and TRBJ2-1, with TRBD2 matching 7 bases. Trimming removed 0 bases from V and 3 bases from J; junction bases left unmatched: 2. The V gene's germline CDR1 is LGHDT and CDR2 YNNKEL (reference sequence). This CDR3 has 15 residues. The CDR3 spells CASSQEGGSYNEQFF. In nucleotides, the CDR3 is TGTGCCAGCAGCCAAGAGGGAGGGAGCTACAATGAGCAGTTCTTC.

The chain is built from TRBV6-5 and TRBJ2-2, with D perhaps TRBD1 (5 bases). Trimming took 3 bases from V and 3 from J, leaving 11 bases between them. Germline CDR1 MNHEY, CDR2 SVGAGI. The CDR3 contains 15 residues. CDR3: CASSYRGLDTGELFF. CDR3 in DNA: TGTGCCAGCAGTTATAGGGGCCTCGACACCGGGGAGCTGTTTTTT.

The chain combines TRBV7-8 with TRBJ1-6; unclear D gene. The germline CDR1 and CDR2 sequences are SGHVS and FQNEAQ. Trimming pared 1 base from V and 0 bases from J, leaving 10 bases between. CDR3 length: 17 amino acids. The chain's CDR3 is CASSLDNGSSYNSPLHF. The CDR3, as DNA: TGTGCCAGCAGCTTAGACAACGGGAGCTCCTATAATTCACCCCTCCACTTT.

The chain has TRBV19 and TRBJ2-1; 8 bases line up with TRBD2. CDR3 length equals 16 residues. Germline V CDR1 and CDR2: LNHDA, SQIVND (reference sequence). V lost 4 bases, J lost 7 bases, and 12 bases stayed unmatched. The CDR3 sequence: CASSTLGAGGWNEQFF. The DNA for the CDR3 is TGTGCCAGTAGTACCCTCGGGGCGGGGGGTTGGAATGAGCAGTTCTTC.

The J gene is TRBJ1-1, the V gene TRBV5-6, with unresolved D. Germline lookup yields CDR1 SGHDT and CDR2 YYEEEE. The CDR3 runs to 13 residues. V was cut by 5 bases and J by 1 base, with 9 bases left in between. The chain's CDR3 is CASSFDTNTEAFF. In DNA form, the CDR3 reads TGTGCCAGCAGTTTTGACACGAACACTGAAGCTTTCTTT.

The rearrangement uses TRBV30 and TRBJ2-5, with TRBD2 matching over 13 bases. Trimming took 4 bases from V and 3 from J; bases not matched to a gene: 5. This CDR3 has 15 residues. CDR1 GTSNPN and CDR2 SVGIG come from the germline V gene (reference sequence). For the CDR3, the DNA is TGTGCCTGGAAGATCGGACTAGCGGGAGAAGAGACCCAGTACTTC. Protein sequence: CAWKIGLAGEETQYF.

The gene calls are TRBV5-1 and TRBJ2-3; no definite D call. Trimming removed 1 base at V and 1 base at J, with 7 bases between. Germline V gene sequence: CDR1 SGHRS, CDR2 YFSETQ. This CDR3 has 14 amino acids. The CDR3, as DNA: TGCGCCAGCAGCTTGCAACCGGGCACAGATACGCAGTATTTT. Translated: CASSLQPGTDTQYF.